This entry lists 7 T cell receptor beta chains sequenced from one sample in a study of blood T cell repertoires in COVID-19. TCRdb keeps only in-frame clones here, not all; method: immunoSEQ multiplex PCR. The sample yields around 320,000 clones, nearly 90% seen once. The sample consisted of PBMCs or T cells enriched from blood (not recorded which). The receptor source for this set is a woman aged 18-29 years with acute COVID-19.

Note on this clone: Other nucleotide sequences from this sample produce the same CDR3. Written as DNA, the CDR3 is TGTGCCAGCAGTCCCACAGGGGACGAGCAGTACTTC. It specifies CASSPTGDEQYF. V and J are TRBV7-9 and TRBJ2-7; 7 bases are shared with TRBD1. The CDR3 runs 12 residues. Germline CDR1 and CDR2: SEHNR and FQNEAQ (reference sequence). V shed 6 bases and J 5 bases; nucleotides not matched to a gene: 4. The full variable domain, its missing parts supplied by reference TRBV7-9 and TRBJ2-7, is DTGVSQNPRHKITKRGQNVTFRCDPISEHNRLYWYRQTLGQGPEFLTYFQNEAQLEKSRLLSDRFSAERPKGSFSTLEIQRTEQGDSAMYLCASSPTGDEQYFGPGTRLTVT.

A few counts support this clone. V and J are TRBV19 and TRBJ1-2; possible D gene TRBD1, 6 bases. Trimming cost V 5 bases and J 4 bases, with 11 bases left between them. The CDR3 sequence is 13 residues long. Germline V gene sequence: CDR1 LNHDA, CDR2 SQIVND (reference sequence). CDR3 region: CASSGDTFYGYTF. The DNA of the CDR3 is TGTGCCAGTAGTGGGGACACCTTCTATGGCTACACCTTC.

This chain joins TRBV19 and TRBJ2-3, with D possibly being TRBD2 (5 bases). The germline CDR1 and CDR2 sequences are LNHDA and SQIVND (reference sequence). This CDR3 is built from 14 residues. The germline V and J ends were trimmed by 5 bases and 6 bases, with 15 bases remaining between them. CDR3 residues: CASSSSLARDTQYF. CDR3 coding DNA: TGTGCCAGTAGTTCATCTCTAGCCAGGGATACGCAGTATTTT.

The V gene is TRBV7-9, the J gene TRBJ2-3, with 7 bases matching TRBD1. Per germline, CDR1 SEHNR and CDR2 FQNEAQ (reference sequence). This CDR3 is built from 16 residues. The ends lost 6 bases at V and 4 bases at J; junction bases unmatched: 13. The CDR3 region has the DNA TGTGCCAGCAGGAGCGAGACAGGGAGAGGGGCAGATACGCAGTATTTT. This translates into CASRSETGRGADTQYF.

The genes are TRBV18 and TRBJ1-5, with D possibly TRBD1 on 6 matching bases. The germline V gene has CDR1 KGHSH and CDR2 LQKENI. The CDR3 contains 15 residues. Deletions cut 2 bases from V and 6 bases from J, with 14 bases between. CDR3 DNA sequence: TGTGCCAGCTCACCAGGGACAAATAAGGGTCAGCCCCAGCATTTT. Amino acid sequence: CASSPGTNKGQPQHF.

This chain links TRBV28 with TRBJ1-1, with D perhaps TRBD1 (5 bases). Germline lookup yields CDR1 MDHEN and CDR2 SYDVKM. The CDR3 consists of 12 residues. Trimming took off 2 bases at V and 6 bases at J, with 7 bases between the two ends. This CDR3 reads CASSLGGAEAFF. CDR3 DNA: TGTGCCAGCAGTTTAGGGGGGGCTGAAGCTTTCTTT.

This chain links TRBV9 with TRBJ1-1, with D tentatively TRBD1 (6 bases). The length of the CDR3 is 14 residues. Germline V gives CDR1 SGDLS, CDR2 YYNGEE. V shed 4 bases and J shed 0 bases, with 10 bases lying between them. CDR3 loop: CASSSQGMNTEAFF. DNA for the CDR3: TGTGCCAGCAGCTCACAGGGCATGAACACTGAAGCTTTCTTT.